The present TCR beta chain was sequenced within a study of vaccination and CD4 T cells after COVID-19. As for the study in general: Two Hispanic individuals were among six male and four female convalescent patients. Post-COVID sampling occurred a median around 100 days after diagnosis (range 35 to 161). Stimulation used overlapping spike peptides from SARS-CoV-2, HCoV-NL63, HCoV-OC43 and HCoV-229E. Either a CEFX pool, an HIV-1 Nef pool, or no peptide was added to control cultures.

Treatment in this sample: approximately 9-day PBMC culture with coronavirus spike peptide pools or control peptides (ViraFEST assay). Samples of CD4+ T cells were obtained from the unexposed donor before the COVID-19 pandemic (2011-2018). This clonotype was seen more than once but under ten times. Its antigen is still unknown. CDR1 and CDR2 (germline): DFQATT, SNEGSKA (reference sequence). The junction had 6 bases not matched to a gene; V was cut back by 0 bases and J by 2 bases. This CDR3 has 16 amino acids. The study sequenced cultured CD4+ T cell DNA using the Oncomine TCR Beta short-read assay. Genomic DNA was extracted from cultured CD4+ T cells. MiXCR was run by TCRdb on the PCR reads, yielding one entry per CDR3 protein. The sample contains 9,500 to 13,000 distinct CDR3 sequences, 30% of which appear only once.

The TCR was taken from a human donor in good health. Specimen: CD4+ T cells from blood, cultured in vitro. The rearrangement links TRBV20-1 to TRBJ2-2, with 7 bases aligning to TRBD2. CDR3: CSARDEGAGNTGELFF. CDR3 DNA sequence: TGCAGTGCTAGAGATGAGGGAGCGGGAAACACCGGGGAGCTGTTTTTT.